The 31 T cell receptor beta chains listed next were all sequenced from one sample in a study of blood T cell repertoires in COVID-19 (TCRdb year 2020). Receptor libraries were prepared by the immunoSEQ multiplex PCR assay. In its TCRdb copy, this immuneACCESS table keeps in-frame sequences only and misses some clones. Where compared with another copy, unresolved V genes explain less than half of these, and the others have no known cause. The sample records more than 90,000 clones, 55% to 80% of which are singletons. The ten biggest clones cover 20% to 25% of the sample. The sequenced sample consisted of peripheral blood. The receptors originated from a woman in her sixties or seventies in a cohort sampled during active or convalescent COVID-19.

This clone was picked up a small number of times. V usage is TRBV30 and J usage is TRBJ1-1; 10 nucleotides line up with TRBD1. Germline V CDR1 and CDR2: GTSNPN, SVGIG (reference sequence). CDR3 length: 14 amino acids. The J segment lost 2 bases and the V segment lost 4 bases, leaving 4 bases of the junction unmatched. The CDR3 DNA follows: TGTGCCTGGAAGACAGGGGGCCTTAACACTGAAGCTTTCTTT. This gives the protein CAWKTGGLNTEAFF.

This clone was seen just once. CDR3 bases: TGTGCCAGCAGCCAGCGGGGGTCCGAAAAACTGTTTTTT. Encoded protein: CASSQRGSEKLFF. The chain carries TRBV3-1 (or the pseudogene TRBV3-2) and TRBJ1-4; TRBD1 might be the D (5 bases). The CDR3 has 13 amino acids. The germline V and J ends were trimmed by 3 bases and 8 bases, with 10 bases remaining between them. From germline, CDR1 is LGHDT and CDR2 YNNKEL (reference sequence).

This sequence joins TRBV7-8 and TRBJ2-3; perhaps TRBD2 as D (6 bases). The CDR3 is made up of 14 amino acids. Germline lookup yields CDR1 SGHVS and CDR2 FQNEAQ. V was shortened by 0 bases and J by 4 bases, with 8 bases between the two germline ends. CDR3 sequence: CASSLAGGSDTQYF. In DNA, the CDR3 is TGTGCCAGCAGCTTAGCGGGGGGTTCAGATACGCAGTATTTT.

The V call is TRBV12-5, the J call TRBJ1-4, with D uncertain. CDR3 size: 15 residues. Trimming removed 4 bases from V and 0 bases from J, with 9 bases in between. Per the germline V gene, CDR1 is LGHNT and CDR2 is FRNRAP. DNA of the CDR3: TGTGCTAGTGGTTCGGCCGGGGCAACTAATGAAAAACTGTTTTTT. Translation: CASGSAGATNEKLFF.

This chain links TRBV23-1 with TRBJ2-3; 8 positions agree with TRBD2. TRBV23-1 belongs to the ORF category, with a function that is uncertain. The CDR3 runs to 17 residues. V lost 3 bases, J lost 3 bases, and 11 bases stayed unmatched. Here the CDR3 reads CASSHSPRGGLTDTQYF. Written as DNA, the CDR3 is TGCGCCAGCAGTCACTCACCCCGGGGGGGCCTGACAGATACGCAGTATTTT.

This clone has more than one count but fewer than ten. The J gene is TRBJ2-7, the V gene TRBV29-1; 7 bases are shared with TRBD1. The J segment lost 2 bases and the V segment lost 4 bases, leaving 5 bases of the junction unmatched. The CDR3 consists of 13 residues. Germline CDR1 is SQVTM and CDR2 is ANQGSEA. The CDR3 coding sequence is TGCAGCGTTGGACAGGGACAGACCTACGAGCAGTACTTC. It yields the protein CSVGQGQTYEQYF.

The chain uses TRBV13 and TRBJ1-3; D is unclear. Germline V CDR1 and CDR2: PRHDT, FYEKMQ (reference sequence). The CDR3 spans 15 residues. Trimming shortened V by 2 bases and J by 0 bases, and 8 bases separated the two germline ends. CDR3: CASSLRVGSGNTIYF. Written as DNA, the CDR3 is TGTGCCAGCAGCTTACGAGTCGGCTCTGGAAACACCATATATTTT.

Ten or more counts support this clone. The gene calls are TRBV6-1 and TRBJ1-1; 8 bases fit TRBD1. CDR1 is MNHNS and CDR2 is SASEGT in the germline V gene. The CDR3 has 16 residues. The V and J ends lost 3 bases and 9 bases, in that order; junction bases with no gene match: 15. The CDR3 DNA reads TGTGCCAGCAGTGATGCAAGCGTTCAGGGGGCGCTTAAAGCTTTCTTT. It translates to CASSDASVQGALKAFF.

This sequence joins TRBV25-1 and TRBJ2-1; no reliable D call. The germline gives CDR1 MGHDK, CDR2 SYGVNS. V shed 3 bases and J shed 7 bases, with 13 bases lying between them. The CDR3 runs 14 residues. Here the CDR3 reads CASSESLGLNEQFF. Written as DNA, the CDR3 is TGTGCCAGCAGTGAGTCGCTCGGGTTGAATGAGCAGTTCTTC.

The J gene is TRBJ1-1, the V gene TRBV20-1; 9 bases match TRBD1. The CDR3 sequence is 10 residues long. V trimming: 6 bases; J trimming: 8 bases; junction bases outside the gene matches: 1. Germline V gene sequence: CDR1 DFQATT, CDR2 SNEGSKA (reference sequence). CDR3 nucleotide sequence: TGCAGTGCAGACAGGGGGGAAGCTTTCTTT. Encoded protein: CSADRGEAFF.

The sample holds one count of this clone. The chain combines TRBV11-2 with TRBJ2-3; TRBD2 agrees at 9 bases. There are 14 residues in the CDR3. V lost 5 bases, J lost 4 bases, and 4 bases stayed unmatched. Germline V CDR1 and CDR2: SGHAT, FQNNGV. The CDR3 DNA reads as TGTGCCAGCAGCCGCGGGGGGGTGCCAGATACGCAGTATTTT. Its translation: CASSRGGVPDTQYF. Full variable domain (outside the CDR3, taken from reference TRBV11-2 and TRBJ2-3): EAGVAQSPRYKIIEKRQSVAFWCNPISGHATLYWYQQILGQGPKLLIQFQNNGVVDDSQLPKDRFSAERLKGVDSTLKIQPAKLEDSAVYLCASSRGGVPDTQYFGPGTRLTVL.

This sequence joins TRBV5-1 and TRBJ1-1; the D is unclear. Trimming left V 0 bases short and J 1 base short, with 7 bases between. There are 14 residues in the CDR3. Germline V gene data show CDR1 as SGHRS and CDR2 as YFSETQ. CDR3 sequence: CASSLDPGNTEAFF. Here the CDR3 DNA reads TGCGCCAGCAGCTTGGACCCAGGGAACACTGAAGCTTTCTTT.

The rearrangement joins TRBV7-8 to TRBJ2-5; 7 bases agree with TRBD1. V was pared by 4 bases and J by 2 bases, with 7 bases of the junction left unmatched. Germline V CDR1 and CDR2: SGHVS, FQNEAQ. This CDR3 comprises 15 residues. The CDR3 bases are TGTGCCAGCAGCTCGCAGGGACAGCTTCAAGAGACCCAGTACTTC. Protein product: CASSSQGQLQETQYF.

The chain links TRBV7-3 to TRBJ2-1; 9 positions agree with TRBD1. Germline V gene sequence: CDR1 SGHTA, CDR2 FQGTGA. Trimming took 5 bases from V and 3 from J; bases not matched to a gene: 8. This CDR3 contains 16 residues. DNA of the CDR3: TGTGCCAGCAGCCGTTCCGGGACAGGGTTCTACAATGAGCAGTTCTTC. Translating it yields CASSRSGTGFYNEQFF.

This chain connects TRBV19 to TRBJ2-1; 11 bases map to TRBD1. There are 17 residues in the CDR3. After removal of 4 bases from V and 3 bases from J, the junction contained 8 bases not matched to a gene. CDR1 is LNHDA, CDR2 SQIVND, per germline (reference sequence). The CDR3 sequence: CASSSGAGTGGYNEQFF. In nucleotides, the CDR3 is TGTGCCAGTAGTAGTGGAGCCGGGACAGGGGGCTACAATGAGCAGTTCTTC.

The chain links TRBV5-1 to TRBJ2-5; possibly TRBD1 for D (6 bases). CDR1 is SGHRS and CDR2 is YFSETQ in the germline V gene. V gave up 0 bases and J gave up 5 bases, with 11 bases separating them. The CDR3 covers 14 residues. CDR3 DNA sequence: TGCGCCAGCAGCTTGGAGTGGGGGCAGGAGACCCAGTACTTC. Its protein product is CASSLEWGQETQYF.

The chain recombines TRBV19 with TRBJ1-4; maybe TRBD1 (6 bases). Germline CDR1 and CDR2: LNHDA and SQIVND (reference sequence). V was trimmed by 3 bases and J by 7 bases, leaving 15 bases between them. The CDR3 is 15 amino acids. The CDR3 bases are TGTGCCAGTAGTATTTTGGACAGTCGGGTTGAAAAACTGTTTTTT. It translates to CASSILDSRVEKLFF.

This rearrangement joins TRBV9 to TRBJ1-6; D may be TRBD1 (5 bases). V dropped 3 bases and J dropped 5 bases, with 9 bases sitting between them. This CDR3 contains 14 residues. CDR1 and CDR2 from the germline V gene are SGDLS and YYNGEE. CDR3: CASSGRGNNSPLHF. CDR3 in DNA: TGTGCCAGCAGCGGACGGGGGAATAATTCACCCCTCCACTTT.

The gene calls are TRBV7-2 and TRBJ2-5; D is ambiguous. CDR3 size: 14 residues. CDR1 and CDR2 (germline): SGHTA, FQGNSA. Trimming cost V 2 bases and J 5 bases, with 12 bases left between them. Here the CDR3 reads CASSLTSSRETQYF. The CDR3 DNA is TGTGCCAGCAGCTTAACGAGCTCTCGGGAGACCCAGTACTTC.

This clone showed up just a few times. The chain links TRBV11-2 to TRBJ2-3; TRBD2 agrees at 8 bases. The CDR3 is made up of 14 amino acids. V trimming: 7 bases; J trimming: 1 base; junction bases outside the gene matches: 4. Per the germline V gene, CDR1 is SGHAT and CDR2 is FQNNGV. The DNA for the CDR3 is TGTGCCAGCATCCTAGCGGGCGGCACAGATACGCAGTATTTT. Encoded protein: CASILAGGTDTQYF.

J is TRBJ1-1 and V is TRBV7-8; D is unresolved. The CDR3 is 16 amino acids. Germline V gene data show CDR1 as SGHVS and CDR2 as FQNEAQ. Between the trimmed V and J ends, which lost 5 bases and 0 bases, there was a span of 16 bases. CDR3 region: CASSIRREFMNTEAFF. The CDR3 DNA reads as TGTGCCAGCAGCATAAGAAGAGAATTCATGAACACTGAAGCTTTCTTT.

There are many counts of this clone. The chain is built from TRBV5-1 and TRBJ2-5; tentative D call: TRBD2 (6 bases). CDR1 is SGHRS, CDR2 YFSETQ, per germline. The CDR3 length is 13 residues. Deletions cut 2 bases from V and 2 bases from J, with 7 bases between. The CDR3 DNA follows: TGCGCCAGCAGCTTCGCGGGGCAAGAGACCCAGTACTTC. It translates to CASSFAGQETQYF.

The rearrangement joins TRBV28 to TRBJ1-2; 8 bases line up with TRBD1. This CDR3 has 14 amino acids. Losses at the gene ends were 1 base for V and 7 bases for J; bases not matched to a gene: 5. CDR1 and CDR2 from the germline V gene are MDHEN and SYDVKM. The CDR3 protein is CASSLFQGASGYTF. In nucleotides, the CDR3 is TGTGCCAGCAGTTTATTCCAGGGGGCCTCTGGCTACACCTTC.

This clone was counted once. The chain has TRBV6-5 and TRBJ1-2; tentative D call: TRBD1 (5 bases). Germline assignment: CDR1 MNHEY and CDR2 SVGAGI. V shed 8 bases and J shed 3 bases, with 16 bases lying between them. The CDR3 runs to 14 residues. The CDR3 DNA follows: TGTGCCAGCGGGGCCGCGGGATCCTACTATGGCTACACCTTC. Translating gives CASGAAGSYYGYTF.

The chain employs TRBV20-1 and TRBJ2-7, with 8 bases aligning to TRBD1. Germline lookup yields CDR1 DFQATT and CDR2 SNEGSKA (reference sequence). The V segment lost 4 bases and the J segment 7 bases; nucleotides outside the gene matches: 3. The CDR3 consists of 11 residues. The CDR3 protein is CSATGGVEQYF. DNA for the CDR3: TGCAGTGCTACAGGGGGCGTTGAGCAGTACTTC.

This chain joins TRBV11-3 and TRBJ2-5, with a weak D call TRBD1 (6 bases). This CDR3 spans 14 amino acids. Trimming shortened V by 5 bases and J by 2 bases, and 12 bases separated the two germline ends. Germline lookup yields CDR1 SGHNT and CDR2 YENEEA. CDR3 DNA: TGTGCCAGCAGCCCCCGAAGGGGGCAAGAGACCCAGTACTTC. Amino acid sequence: CASSPRRGQETQYF.

CDR3 loop: CARTTVFNRGVTDTQYF. CDR3 DNA: TGTGCCAGGACCACCGTATTTAACAGGGGGGTCACAGATACGCAGTATTTT. The chain uses TRBV28 and TRBJ2-3, with 8 nucleotides matching TRBD1. CDR3 length: 17 residues. CDR1 MDHEN and CDR2 SYDVKM come from the germline V gene. J gave up 2 bases and V 9 bases, and 16 bases lay outside the gene matches.

This chain joins TRBV3-1 (or the pseudogene TRBV3-2) and TRBJ2-5, with 9 nucleotides matching TRBD1. From germline, CDR1 is LGHDT and CDR2 YNNKEL (reference sequence). The CDR3 covers 18 residues. V gave up 6 bases and J gave up 5 bases; unmatched junction bases: 19. CDR3 loop: CASRPRYAGTGTLETQYF. The DNA of the CDR3 is TGTGCCAGCAGACCTAGATATGCCGGGACAGGGACTTTGGAGACCCAGTACTTC.

The rearrangement joins TRBV14 to TRBJ1-1; D gene ambiguous. V lost 3 bases to trimming and J lost 1 base, with 6 bases between them. The germline gives CDR1 SGHDN, CDR2 FVKESK. CDR3 size: 13 residues. CDR3: CASSHMRNTEAFF. The CDR3 DNA follows: TGTGCCAGCAGCCACATGCGGAACACTGAAGCTTTCTTT.

The V gene is TRBV12-3 or TRBV12-4, the J gene TRBJ1-2; weak D call: TRBD1 (6 bases). Trimming stripped 6 bases from V and 12 bases from J, with 17 bases between. The CDR3 length is 12 residues. The CDR3 nucleotides are TGTGCCAGCAGCCAAAGGTACAGGGTTCACACCTTC. This codes for CASSQRYRVHTF.

As to this clone: Additional DNA sequences in this sample encode the identical CDR3. This chain connects TRBV13 to TRBJ1-4; D is perhaps TRBD1 (6 bases). CDR1 and CDR2 (germline): PRHDT, FYEKMQ (reference sequence). Trimming took off 7 bases at V and 6 bases at J, with 27 bases between the two ends. CDR3 size: 18 residues. CDR3 region: CASTTNGTGHDRDEKLFF. The CDR3 coding sequence is TGTGCCAGCACCACCAACGGCACAGGGCACGACCGGGATGAAAAACTGTTTTTT.